This T cell receptor beta chain was documented in a study of blood T cell repertoires in COVID-19. Looking at the study overall: Some COVID-19 samples were acute and others convalescent; all came from the United States, Italy and Spain.

Clones were sequenced by immunoSEQ multiplex PCR, and TCRdb holds only the in-frame ones, with some missing. The table shows 85,000 to 110,000 clones, with less than 90% occurring only once. CDR3 length equals 16 residues. The germline CDR1 and CDR2 sequences are MDHEN and SYDVKM. The V and J ends lost 3 bases and 3 bases, in that order; junction bases with no gene match: 6. The chain carries TRBV28 and TRBJ2-3; TRBD2 matches 10 bases. Sequencing was performed on peripheral blood. The receptor's source is a human donor in a cohort sampled during active COVID-19. This chain's CDR3 is CASSLSGGASTDTQYF. Here the CDR3 DNA reads TGTGCCAGCAGTTTGAGCGGGGGGGCCAGTACAGATACGCAGTATTTT.